Following are 27 T cell receptor beta chains from one sample sequenced in a study of CD8 T cells in Susac syndrome. RNA, at about 0.45 to 1 ug, was reverse transcribed with random hexamers. TCRdb used MiXCR to reprocess the immunoSEQ multiplex PCR reads, holding one entry per CDR3 protein. The sample yields under 200,000 distinct CDR3 sequences, 85% to 95% seen once. Source material: CD8+ T cells from PBMCs. These receptors were collected from a human donor with multiple sclerosis.

The chain combines TRBV29-1 with TRBJ2-1, with D possibly TRBD1 on 6 matching bases. The V gene's germline CDR1 is SQVTM and CDR2 ANQGSEA. CDR3 length equals 12 residues. V was shortened by 3 bases and J by 6 bases, with 9 bases between the two germline ends. CDR3 DNA: TGCAGCGTTGAGTTCAGGGGCAATGAGCAGTTCTTC. It yields the protein CSVEFRGNEQFF.

V and J are TRBV11-2 and TRBJ2-1; D gene uncertain. The CDR3 is 14 amino acids. From germline, CDR1 is SGHAT and CDR2 FQNNGV. V lost 5 bases to trimming and J lost 6 bases, with 14 bases between them. The CDR3 loop reads CASSQEPWGNEQFF. As DNA, the CDR3 is TGTGCCAGCAGCCAAGAGCCGTGGGGCAATGAGCAGTTCTTC.

The CDR3 spells CASSPIGQYPDTQYF. CDR3 bases: TGTGCCAGCAGCCCTATAGGACAGTATCCAGATACGCAGTATTTT. This sequence joins TRBV6-1 and TRBJ2-3, with D possibly being TRBD1 (6 bases). Germline values: CDR1 MNHNS, CDR2 SASEGT. V lost 6 bases and J 4 bases, leaving 17 bases between the germline ends. The CDR3 is made up of 15 amino acids.

The chain joins TRBV28 to TRBJ1-2, with D unresolved. Trimming shortened V by 6 bases and J by 3 bases, and 5 bases separated the two germline ends. The CDR3 totals 11 residues. Germline lookup yields CDR1 MDHEN and CDR2 SYDVKM. In DNA, the CDR3 is TGTGCCAGCAGGGTCGACTATGGCTACACCTTC. It yields the protein CASRVDYGYTF.

V and J are TRBV11-2 and TRBJ2-2, with 7 positions matching TRBD1. This CDR3 contains 15 residues. With V trimmed by 5 bases and J by 4 bases, 7 bases remained unmatched. Germline V gene data show CDR1 as SGHAT and CDR2 as FQNNGV. The CDR3 coding sequence is TGTGCCAGCAGCCGCACAGGGGTTGGCACCGGGGAGCTGTTTTTT. Amino acids: CASSRTGVGTGELFF.

The rearrangement links TRBV28 to TRBJ1-3; D call uncertain. The V and J ends lost 4 bases and 8 bases respectively, with 15 bases between them. CDR3 size: 14 residues. Germline V gene data show CDR1 as MDHEN and CDR2 as SYDVKM. CDR3: CASSYGVGVYTIYF. The CDR3 DNA reads as TGTGCCAGCAGTTACGGAGTTGGGGTTTACACCATATATTTT.

This chain connects TRBV6-5 to TRBJ2-1; the match to TRBD2 covers 12 bases. J lost 15 bases, V lost 2 bases, and 8 bases had no gene match. The CDR3 has 14 amino acids. Germline loops: CDR1 MNHEY, CDR2 SVGAGI. The DNA of the CDR3 is TGTGCCAGCAGTTACGCTCCCGGACTAGCGGGAAGGTTCTTC. This sequence encodes CASSYAPGLAGRFF.

The chain joins TRBV7-9 to TRBJ1-2, with a tentative D call TRBD1 (6 bases). This CDR3 contains 17 residues. Germline V lookup: CDR1 SEHNR, CDR2 FQNEAQ (reference sequence). V lost 5 bases, J lost 0 bases, and 19 bases lay in between. CDR3: CASSTDPGTPTNYGYTF. The CDR3 DNA sequence: TGTGCCAGCAGCACCGACCCCGGGACACCTACTAACTATGGCTACACCTTC.

The gene calls are TRBV5-1 and TRBJ2-5; D possibly corresponds to TRBD2 (6 bases). In germline, CDR1 is SGHRS, CDR2 YFSETQ. This CDR3 has 15 residues. V was shortened by 3 bases and J by 1 base, with 13 bases between the two germline ends. The CDR3 loop is CASSSGGAIQETQYF. CDR3 sequence (DNA): TGCGCCAGCAGCTCCGGCGGGGCTATCCAAGAGACCCAGTACTTC.

CDR3 sequence reads: CASSIVADTQYF. CDR3 sequence (DNA): TGTGCCAGCAGCATAGTGGCAGATACGCAGTATTTT. The V call is TRBV11-2, the J call TRBJ2-3, with D unclear. Germline V gene lookup returns CDR1 SGHAT and CDR2 FQNNGV. CDR3 size: 12 residues. The ends were cut back, 5 bases at V and 4 bases at J, with 7 bases in the middle.

The chain uses TRBV9 and TRBJ1-2, with 7 bases fitting TRBD1. Germline lookup yields CDR1 SGDLS and CDR2 YYNGEE. The V segment lost 4 bases and the J segment 4 bases; nucleotides outside the gene matches: 16. The CDR3 spans 17 residues. DNA for the CDR3: TGTGCCAGCAGCCCCACAGGGGATGCGGGTAACGGCTATGGCTACACCTTC. It translates to CASSPTGDAGNGYGYTF.

The chain uses TRBV20-1 and TRBJ2-5; 9 positions match TRBD2. Trimming cost V 2 bases and J 5 bases; bases outside gene matches: 6. The CDR3 runs to 14 residues. CDR1 DFQATT and CDR2 SNEGSKA come from the germline V gene (reference sequence). CDR3 protein: CSARRAGGLETQYF. The CDR3 region has the DNA TGCAGTGCTAGAAGGGCGGGAGGGCTTGAGACCCAGTACTTC.

V is TRBV7-9 and J is TRBJ1-2; D is uncertain. This CDR3 is 15 amino acids long. V was shortened by 2 bases and J by 4 bases, with 14 bases between the two germline ends. Per germline, CDR1 SEHNR and CDR2 FQNEAQ (reference sequence). In DNA, the CDR3 is TGTGCCAGCAGCTTACAGGCAGGAGGAATCTATGGCTACACCTTC. Its protein product is CASSLQAGGIYGYTF. Using reference TRBV7-9 and TRBJ1-2 for the parts outside the CDR3, the full variable domain is DTGVSQNPRHKITKRGQNVTFRCDPISEHNRLYWYRQTLGQGPEFLTYFQNEAQLEKSRLLSDRFSAERPKGSFSTLEIQRTEQGDSAMYLCASSLQAGGIYGYTFGSGTRLTVV.

This clonotype was seen a single time. V usage is TRBV27 and J usage is TRBJ2-3; no definite D call. The V and J ends lost 3 bases and 6 bases respectively, with 7 bases between them. This CDR3 has 12 amino acids. The germline V gene has CDR1 MNHEY and CDR2 SMNVEV (reference sequence). The DNA for the CDR3 is TGTGCCAGCAGTTTTCCTCAGGATACGCAGTATTTT. Protein product: CASSFPQDTQYF.

The J gene is TRBJ2-3, the V gene TRBV20-1, with 8 bases aligning to TRBD2. V was clipped by 0 bases and J by 2 bases; unmatched bases: 13. Looked up from germline, CDR1 is DFQATT and CDR2 is SNEGSKA (reference sequence). CDR3 size: 18 residues. CDR3 in amino acids: CSARDLRGGLAHTDTQYF. CDR3 DNA sequence: TGCAGTGCTAGAGATCTGCGTGGCGGACTAGCCCACACAGATACGCAGTATTTT.

The chain combines TRBV12-3 or TRBV12-4 with TRBJ2-1, with 14 bases lining up with TRBD2. The CDR3 extends over 15 amino acids. With 6 bases clipped from V and 10 bases from J, the junction kept 8 bases outside the gene matches. CDR3 in DNA: TGTGCCAGCAGGAAGACTAGCGGGAGGGCCGAGGAGCAGTTCTTC. Protein sequence: CASRKTSGRAEEQFF.

The chain is built from TRBV7-2 and TRBJ2-1; D tentatively reads TRBD1 or TRBD2 (5 bases each). CDR3 size: 16 residues. Germline loops: CDR1 SGHTA, CDR2 FQGNSA. Trimming cost V 5 bases and J 2 bases, with 16 bases left between them. Here the CDR3 DNA reads TGTGCCAGCAGCGCCCTGTGGGGGACCACCTACAATGAGCAGTTCTTC. This gives the protein CASSALWGTTYNEQFF.

This CDR3 reads CATSDRELGTDTQYF. The CDR3 DNA reads TGTGCCACCAGCGACAGGGAGTTAGGTACAGATACGCAGTATTTT. This rearrangement joins TRBV15 to TRBJ2-3; 7 bases fit TRBD1. Trimming took 5 bases from V and 3 from J; bases not matched to a gene: 8. The CDR3 sequence is 15 residues long. Per the germline V gene, CDR1 is LNHNV and CDR2 is YYDKDF (reference sequence).

J is TRBJ2-5 and V is TRBV20-1, with 9 bases aligning to TRBD2. Germline CDR1 DFQATT, CDR2 SNEGSKA (reference sequence). V lost 5 bases to trimming and J lost 5 bases; unmatched junction nucleotides: 6. The CDR3 is 13 amino acids. The CDR3 spells CSALWTSVETQYF. CDR3 nucleotides: TGCAGTGCTCTCTGGACTAGCGTGGAGACCCAGTACTTC.

V is TRBV6-5 and J is TRBJ1-1, with a weak D call TRBD1 (6 bases). The V gene's germline CDR1 is MNHEY and CDR2 SVGAGI. Trimming took off 2 bases at V and 8 bases at J, with 12 bases between the two ends. The CDR3 covers 13 residues. The CDR3 nucleotides are TGTGCCAGCAGTTACGCGATCGACAGGGAAGCTTTCTTT. Residues: CASSYAIDREAFF.

The V gene is TRBV20-1, the J gene TRBJ2-3; D ambiguous. CDR1 is DFQATT, CDR2 SNEGSKA, per germline (reference sequence). V lost 3 bases and J lost 2, with 3 bases in between. CDR3 size: 11 residues. The CDR3 sequence: CSARDTDTQYF. Written as DNA, the CDR3 is TGCAGTGCTAGGGACACAGATACGCAGTATTTT.

The chain combines TRBV20-1 with TRBJ2-2; D is ambiguous. The CDR3 runs to 15 residues. CDR1 and CDR2 (germline): DFQATT, SNEGSKA (reference sequence). V was trimmed by 1 base and J by 1 base, leaving 10 bases between them. As DNA, the CDR3 is TGCAGTGCTAGAGTGGCAGACCGGAACACCGGGGAGCTGTTTTTT. Translated, it gives CSARVADRNTGELFF.

This clonotype was detected only once. V usage is TRBV27 and J usage is TRBJ1-2; D gene ambiguous. The V end was cut by 3 bases, the J end by 0 bases, with 8 bases between. Germline lookup yields CDR1 MNHEY and CDR2 SMNVEV (reference sequence). The CDR3 has 14 residues. The CDR3 nucleotides read TGTGCCAGCAGTTTGGGAAGAGCTAACTATGGCTACACCTTC. Translating it yields CASSLGRANYGYTF.

The rearrangement links TRBV29-1 to TRBJ2-7, with 8 bases that match TRBD1. The V gene end was trimmed by 7 bases and the J gene end by 3 bases; junction bases not matched to a gene: 5. CDR3 length equals 12 residues. The germline V gene encodes CDR1 SQVTM and CDR2 ANQGSEA. This CDR3 reads CSGGTGDYEQYF. The CDR3 DNA reads as TGCAGCGGAGGGACAGGAGACTACGAGCAGTACTTC.

The genes are TRBV15 and TRBJ2-7, with TRBD1 matching over 11 bases. Germline loops: CDR1 LNHNV, CDR2 YYDKDF (reference sequence). Unmatched junction bases numbered 5, after V lost 7 bases and J lost 3 bases. The CDR3 spans 14 residues. The CDR3 is CATTEGQGDYEQYF. The DNA of the CDR3 is TGTGCCACCACAGAGGGACAGGGGGACTACGAGCAGTACTTC.

The V and J genes are TRBV27 and TRBJ2-5; D is undetermined. This CDR3 region has 14 residues. Germline CDR1 MNHEY, CDR2 SMNVEV (reference sequence). V lost 0 bases and J 2 bases, leaving 7 bases between the germline ends. The DNA for the CDR3 is TGTGCCAGCAGTTTATCCCACGGACAAGAGACCCAGTACTTC. It translates to CASSLSHGQETQYF.

The chain joins TRBV28 to TRBJ2-7; tentative D call: TRBD2 (6 bases). Trimming cost V 3 bases and J 0 bases, with 18 bases left between them. Per the germline V gene, CDR1 is MDHEN and CDR2 is SYDVKM. CDR3 length equals 17 residues. CDR3 nucleotide sequence: TGTGCCAGCAGTTTGCCTTCGGGTGCCGGGAGCTCCTACGAGCAGTACTTC. This encodes CASSLPSGAGSSYEQYF.